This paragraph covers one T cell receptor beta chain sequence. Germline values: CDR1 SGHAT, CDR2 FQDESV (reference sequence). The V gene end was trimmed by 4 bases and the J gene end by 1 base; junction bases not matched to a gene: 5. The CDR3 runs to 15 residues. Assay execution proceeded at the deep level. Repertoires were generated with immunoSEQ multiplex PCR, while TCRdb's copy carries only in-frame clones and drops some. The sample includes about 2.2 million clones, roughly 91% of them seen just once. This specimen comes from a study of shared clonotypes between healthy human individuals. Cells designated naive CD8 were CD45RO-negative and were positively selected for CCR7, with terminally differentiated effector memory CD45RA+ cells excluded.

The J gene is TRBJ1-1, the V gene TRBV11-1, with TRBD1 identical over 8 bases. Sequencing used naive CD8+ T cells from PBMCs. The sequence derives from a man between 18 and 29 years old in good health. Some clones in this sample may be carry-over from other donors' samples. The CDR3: CASSSTDRENTEAFF. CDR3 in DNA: TGTGCCAGCAGCTCCACGGACAGGGAGAACACTGAAGCTTTCTTT.